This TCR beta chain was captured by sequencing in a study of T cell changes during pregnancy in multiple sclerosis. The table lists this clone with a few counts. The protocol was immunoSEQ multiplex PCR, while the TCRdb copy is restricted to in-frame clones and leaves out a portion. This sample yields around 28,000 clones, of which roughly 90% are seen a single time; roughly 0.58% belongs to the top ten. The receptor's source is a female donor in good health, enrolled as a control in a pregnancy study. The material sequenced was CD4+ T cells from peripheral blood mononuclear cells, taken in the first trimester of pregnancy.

The CDR3 DNA reads TGTGCCACCAGCAGAGCCCGGTACACTGAAGCTTTCTTT. Protein sequence: CATSRARYTEAFF. This chain uses TRBV15 with TRBJ1-1; D remains unclear. CDR3 length equals 13 residues. Germline CDR1 is LNHNV and CDR2 is YYDKDF (reference sequence). The V end lost 1 base, the J end lost 3 bases, and 6 bases lay between the germline ends.